This T cell receptor beta chain was sequenced for a study of T cells in Graves' hyperthyroidism and ophthalmopathy. The authors obtained PBMCs from about 9.5 ml of fresh peripheral blood. This CDR3 contains 17 residues. The ends lost 6 bases at V and 1 base at J; junction bases unmatched: 10. Germline CDR1 reads LNHDA; CDR2 reads SQIVND (reference sequence). Using RNA transcripts as the source, TCR beta CDR3 regions were amplified. The HTBI primer set was used in a first-round RT-PCR of the TCR CDR3. TCRdb re-analysed the multiplex PCR reads in MiXCR, keeping a single row per CDR3 protein. The sample shows 600,000 to 650,000 distinct CDR3 sequences, about a fifth of them seen only once.

The chain employs TRBV19 and TRBJ1-3; TRBD1 matches 9 bases. The material sequenced was blood. The sequence was collected from a man aged 25-45 years with Graves' ophthalmopathy. The CDR3 DNA follows: TGTGCCAGTAGAAATCGGACAGGGGCCAATTCTGGAAACACCATATATTTT. It specifies CASRNRTGANSGNTIYF. The full variable domain, with the rest looked up from reference TRBV19 and TRBJ1-3, is DGGITQSPKYLFRKEGQNVTLSCEQNLNHDAMYWYRQDPGQGLRLIYYSQIVNDFQKGDIAEGYSVSREKKESFPLTVTSAQKNPTAFYLCASRNRTGANSGNTIYFGEGSWLTVV.